This T cell receptor beta chain is drawn from a study of blood T cell repertoires in COVID-19. Across the whole study: Sites in the United States, Italy and Spain provided acute and convalescent COVID-19 samples. PBMCs, B-cell-depleted T cells, or T cells were the source of the cDNA or gDNA that made up the material.

While infection was still active, Seattle patients were enrolled and then followed longitudinally. Original handling: Reference gene primer amplification in the assay estimated nucleated cell counts. The assay was immunoSEQ multiplex PCR, and TCRdb's table has in-frame clones only and misses some. V and J calls and clone size are as listed in that table; D and trimming were resolved from the DNA. Here the sample spans 450,000 or so clones, 85% to 90% being singletons. Germline assignment: CDR1 SEHNR and CDR2 FQNEAQ (reference sequence). Trimming cost V 3 bases and J 5 bases, with 20 bases left between them. CDR3 size: 17 residues.

Material: peripheral blood. The source is a man aged 18 to 30 with COVID-19, enrolled during active disease. The chain is built from TRBV7-9 and TRBJ2-4, with a possible D match to TRBD1 (5 bases). CDR3 bases: TGTGCCAGCAGCTTGGGGCAGGTCGGCAGTGGAGAAAACATTCAGTACTTC. Protein sequence: CASSLGQVGSGENIQYF.